This T cell receptor (beta chain) comes out of a study of early stage breast cancer tumors. Generated by immunoSEQ multiplex PCR, the TCRdb table keeps only in-frame clones and is missing some. The sample has around 40,000 clones; around 70% are singletons. Sequencing input: blood. This clonotype originated in a person aged 45-60 years with breast cancer.

The CDR3 loop reads CASSEGGYYEQYF. As DNA, the CDR3 is TGTGCCAGCAGTGAGGGGGGGTACTACGAGCAGTACTTC. The chain combines TRBV2 with TRBJ2-7, with 7 bases aligning to TRBD2. V trimming: 3 bases; J trimming: 3 bases; junction bases outside the gene matches: 2. Germline lookup yields CDR1 SNHLY and CDR2 FYNNEI. The CDR3 is 13 residues long.